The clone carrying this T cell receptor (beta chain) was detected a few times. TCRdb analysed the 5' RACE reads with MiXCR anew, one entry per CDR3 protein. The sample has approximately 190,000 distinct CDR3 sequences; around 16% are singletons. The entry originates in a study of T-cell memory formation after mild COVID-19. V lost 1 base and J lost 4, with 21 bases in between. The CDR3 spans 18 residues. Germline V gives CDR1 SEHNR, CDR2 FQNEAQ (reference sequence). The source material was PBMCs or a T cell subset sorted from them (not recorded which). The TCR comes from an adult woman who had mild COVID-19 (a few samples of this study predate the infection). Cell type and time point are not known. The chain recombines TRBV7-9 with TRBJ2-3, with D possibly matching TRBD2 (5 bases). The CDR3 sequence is CASSLGRLAGNTPDTQYF. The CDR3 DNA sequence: TGTGCCAGCAGCTTAGGCAGGCTAGCAGGAAACACCCCAGATACGCAGTATTTT.